This T cell receptor (beta chain) was found in a study of long-term antiretroviral therapy in people with HIV. The germline V gene has CDR1 SGHDT and CDR2 YYEEEE. The V gene lost 4 bases and the J gene lost 0 bases, with 23 bases spanning the gap. This CDR3 comprises 19 residues. Run at survey level, the immunoSEQ assay was version v3.0. This table comes from immunoSEQ multiplex PCR, and its TCRdb copy is limited to in-frame clones, with some not included. The sample holds 7,000 to 9,500 clones, roughly 87% seen once. The sequencing used unsorted PBMCs, collected 0.1 years after starting antiretroviral therapy. This sequence originates from a man aged 35-49 years with HIV. This chain links TRBV5-6 with TRBJ2-1; TRBD1 is a possible D gene (5 bases). In nucleotides, the CDR3 is TGTGCCAGCAGCGACAGAATCCCCGATAGTCTCAGCTCCTACAATGAGCAGTTCTTC. Its translation is CASSDRIPDSLSSYNEQFF.